The 15 T cell receptor beta chains in this list originate from one sample, sequenced in a study of blood T cell repertoires in COVID-19. The protocol was immunoSEQ multiplex PCR, while the TCRdb copy is restricted to in-frame clones and leaves out a portion. Found here are around 30,000 clones, more than 70% of them singletons; the top ten hold around 15%. Sequences were obtained from peripheral blood. The receptor set was obtained from a human donor in a cohort sampled during active COVID-19.

This clone was counted once. The chain has TRBV11-3 and TRBJ2-1; TRBD2 aligns across 8 bases. Losses at the gene ends were 2 bases for V and 0 bases for J; bases not matched to a gene: 9. The CDR3 runs to 18 residues. From germline, CDR1 is SGHNT and CDR2 YENEEA. Written as DNA, the CDR3 is TGTGCCAGCAGCTTAATCTCCTGGAGCGGGAGCTCCTACAATGAGCAGTTCTTC. The encoded protein is CASSLISWSGSSYNEQFF.

The table lists this clone with a count of one. This chain uses TRBV3-1 (or the pseudogene TRBV3-2) with TRBJ2-7; 7 bases are shared with TRBD2. V was pared by 2 bases and J by 6 bases, with 13 bases of the junction left unmatched. This CDR3 is 16 amino acids long. CDR1 LGHDT and CDR2 YNNKEL come from the germline V gene (reference sequence). Here the CDR3 DNA reads TGTGCCAGCAGCCAATTTGGAGCGGGACCCAGGCTCGAGCAGTACTTC. It specifies CASSQFGAGPRLEQYF.

Only a few counts were recorded for this clone. J is TRBJ1-5 and V is TRBV19; 7 bases match TRBD1. Per the germline V gene, CDR1 is LNHDA and CDR2 is SQIVND (reference sequence). The CDR3 runs 17 residues. The trim removed 3 bases at V and 2 bases at J, leaving 10 bases unmatched. The CDR3 loop is CASSIFLTGRGNQPQHF. The CDR3 DNA reads as TGTGCCAGTAGTATCTTCCTGACAGGGCGAGGCAATCAGCCCCAGCATTTT.

This clone was counted once. The gene calls are TRBV6-5 and TRBJ1-2; tentatively, D is TRBD1 (6 bases). The CDR3 covers 15 residues. V was cut by 8 bases and J by 1 base, with 17 bases left in between. Germline CDR1 MNHEY, CDR2 SVGAGI. The CDR3 loop reads CASQYLQGLNYGYTF. The CDR3 region has the DNA TGTGCCAGCCAATACTTACAGGGCCTTAACTATGGCTACACCTTC.

The chain employs TRBV7-6 and TRBJ2-1; D might be TRBD2 (5 bases). Germline V CDR1 and CDR2: SGHVS, FNYEAQ. The CDR3 has 15 amino acids. V lost 2 bases and J 0 bases, leaving 8 bases between the germline ends. The CDR3 sequence is CASSLSGGSYNEQFF. CDR3 in DNA: TGTGCCAGCAGCTTAAGCGGAGGCTCCTACAATGAGCAGTTCTTC.

This clone was observed a handful of times. The chain recombines TRBV7-9 with TRBJ2-7; 8 bases are shared with TRBD2. The CDR3 totals 15 residues. The germline CDR1 and CDR2 sequences are SEHNR and FQNEAQ (reference sequence). The trim removed 1 base at V and 3 bases at J, leaving 5 bases unmatched. The DNA for the CDR3 is TGTGCCAGCAGCTTAGGTGGACTAGCAGACTACGAGCAGTACTTC. Translated, it gives CASSLGGLADYEQYF.

This chain joins TRBV6-6 and TRBJ2-1; 10 positions agree with TRBD2. Germline V gene lookup returns CDR1 MNHNY and CDR2 SVGAGI (reference sequence). The CDR3 runs 16 residues. Germline trimming cut 6 bases from V and 4 bases from J; bases unmatched to any gene: 9. The CDR3 DNA sequence: TGTGCCAGCAGATTAAGCGGGGGGGCCTTATACAATGAGCAGTTCTTC. This translates into CASRLSGGALYNEQFF.

V and J are TRBV5-6 and TRBJ2-7, with D tentatively TRBD2 (6 bases). V was pared by 4 bases and J by 2 bases, with 19 bases between. Germline CDR1 is SGHDT and CDR2 is YYEEEE. This CDR3 is built from 16 residues. The CDR3 bases are TGTGCCAGCAGCCCGCAGGTGGCTAGCGATACCTACGAGCAGTACTTC. Encoded protein: CASSPQVASDTYEQYF. Complete variable domain (other parts from reference TRBV5-6 and TRBJ2-7): DAGVTQSPTHLIKTRGQQVTLRCSPKSGHDTVSWYQQALGQGPQFIFQYYEEEERQRGNFPDRFSGHQFPNYSSELNVNALLLGDSALYLCASSPQVASDTYEQYFGPGTRLTVT.

The chain links TRBV7-2 to TRBJ2-2; 7 nucleotides agree with TRBD1. The length of the CDR3 is 13 residues. Germline V gives CDR1 SGHTA, CDR2 FQGNSA. After removal of 8 bases from V and 7 bases from J, the junction contained 7 bases not matched to a gene. CDR3 in amino acids: CASGTAVGGELFF. The CDR3 nucleotides read TGTGCCAGCGGGACAGCCGTTGGCGGGGAGCTGTTTTTT.

V gene TRBV7-2 combines with J gene TRBJ2-7; D possibly corresponds to TRBD2 (5 bases). V gave up 5 bases and J gave up 4 bases, with 9 bases separating them. CDR1 and CDR2 from the germline V gene are SGHTA and FQGNSA. CDR3 size: 12 residues. The CDR3 loop is CASSGRGYEQYF. The CDR3 bases are TGTGCCAGCAGCGGACGGGGTTACGAGCAGTACTTC.

CDR3 sequence (DNA): TGCGCCAGCAGCTTCGGCCAGGGTAAAGGGAAACTGTTTTTT. Its protein is CASSFGQGKGKLFF. The V call is TRBV5-1, the J call TRBJ1-4; D possibly corresponds to TRBD1 (5 bases). V lost 2 bases and J 11 bases, leaving 16 bases between the germline ends. The CDR3 is 14 residues long. CDR1 and CDR2 (germline): SGHRS, YFSETQ.

The chain joins TRBV27 to TRBJ2-7; 7 nucleotides line up with TRBD1. Per germline, CDR1 MNHEY and CDR2 SMNVEV (reference sequence). V gave up 6 bases and J gave up 0 bases; unmatched junction bases: 8. The CDR3 consists of 15 residues. The CDR3: CASRFLRGSSYEQYF. CDR3 in DNA: TGTGCCAGCAGGTTCCTCAGGGGGAGCTCCTACGAGCAGTACTTC.

The chain is built from TRBV6-5 and TRBJ2-3, with 7 nucleotides matching TRBD1. The V gene end was trimmed by 8 bases and the J gene end by 9 bases; junction bases not matched to a gene: 5. This CDR3 region has 11 residues. Germline CDR1 reads MNHEY; CDR2 reads SVGAGI. The CDR3 sequence is CASRQGMTQYF. The DNA for the CDR3 is TGTGCCAGCCGACAGGGAATGACGCAGTATTTT.

The rearrangement uses TRBV5-4 and TRBJ2-5; D is perhaps TRBD1 (5 bases). Looked up from germline, CDR1 is SGHNT and CDR2 is YYREEE (reference sequence). Trimming shortened V by 4 bases and J by 2 bases, and 9 bases separated the two germline ends. The CDR3 contains 13 residues. CDR3: CASSPRQQETQYF. As DNA, the CDR3 is TGTGCCAGCAGCCCGAGACAGCAAGAGACCCAGTACTTC.

The V and J genes are TRBV19 and TRBJ2-3; D is unclear. CDR1 is LNHDA and CDR2 is SQIVND in the germline V gene (reference sequence). The CDR3 length is 13 residues. V was clipped by 7 bases and J by 2 bases, with 10 bases between them. CDR3 protein: CASTTRNTDTQYF. The CDR3 bases are TGTGCCAGTACCACGAGAAACACAGATACGCAGTATTTT.